The rows below give T cell receptor beta chains drawn from one sample of a study of blood T cell repertoires in COVID-19. Sequencing was performed with immunoSEQ multiplex PCR; in TCRdb, only in-frame clones are kept and a portion is missing. This sample has roughly 43,000 clones; more than 65% occur once, and the top ten carry approximately 4.4%. Sequenced input: peripheral blood. Source of these receptors: a woman aged 70-85 years with acute or convalescent COVID-19. Both conserved end residues are part of each CDR3. The D gene is left open where the match is weak. Clone size is given for some rows only: seen once, a few or many times, or a class if the clone is expanded.

j_call | v_call | clone_size | d_call | cdr3_aa | cdr3_nt
TRBJ1-5 | TRBV15 | . | . | CATRTTEGGLWGQPQHF | TGTGCCACCCGGACTACCGAAGGCGGGTTGTGGGGTCAGCCCCAGCATTTT
TRBJ2-1 | TRBV6-2/TRBV6-3 | . | TRBD2 | CASSPRLAGPSGEQFF | TGTGCCAGCAGCCCTCGACTAGCGGGGCCGTCCGGTGAGCAGTTCTTC
TRBJ2-5 | TRBV2 | once | TRBD2 | CASQGTPGLAGLETQYF | TGTGCCAGCCAGGGAACTCCGGGACTAGCGGGATTGGAGACCCAGTACTTC
TRBJ2-1 | TRBV29-1 | . | . | CSVRYTRGEQFF | TGCAGCGTTCGGTATACCCGGGGTGAGCAGTTCTTC
TRBJ2-7 | TRBV6-5 | . | TRBD1 | CASSYWDRGRRGEQYF | TGTGCCAGCAGTTACTGGGACAGGGGGCGCCGCGGCGAGCAGTACTTC
TRBJ1-2 | TRBV19 | . | . | CASSSGRGRRGYGYTF | TGTGCCAGTAGTAGCGGGAGGGGTCGGAGAGGCTATGGCTACACCTTC
TRBJ2-1 | TRBV5-1 | . | TRBD2 | CASSSPTSGRANNEQFF | TGCGCCAGCAGCTCCCCCACTAGCGGGAGGGCCAACAATGAGCAGTTCTTC
TRBJ2-1 | TRBV19 | few | . | CATSVFHNEQFF | TGTGCTACGAGCGTATTTCACAATGAGCAGTTCTTC
TRBJ1-3 | TRBV9 | . | TRBD1 | CASSGRTGIGPIYF | TGTGCCAGCAGCGGGCGGACAGGGATTGGGCCCATATATTTT
TRBJ2-1 | TRBV25-1 | . | . | CASSEWGTEQFF | TGTGCCAGCAGTGAATGGGGGACAGAGCAGTTCTTC
TRBJ2-5 | TRBV3-1/TRBV3-2 | . | TRBD1 | CASSQDWDRETQYF | TGTGCCAGCAGCCAAGACTGGGACAGGGAGACCCAGTACTTC
TRBJ2-7 | TRBV19 | . | TRBD2 | CASKQAGAGHEQYF | TGTGCCAGTAAACAAGCGGGAGCAGGTCACGAGCAGTACTTC
TRBJ2-3 | TRBV19 | . | TRBD1 | CASSPGQGMTDTQYF | TGTGCCAGTAGCCCGGGACAGGGTATGACAGATACGCAGTATTTT
TRBJ2-7 | TRBV10-2 | . | TRBD1 | CASSRTGASYEQYF | TGCGCCAGCAGCAGGACAGGGGCCTCCTACGAGCAGTACTTC